A single sample is the source of the 15 T cell receptor beta chains below, sequenced in a study of blood T cell repertoires in COVID-19. Sequencing was performed with immunoSEQ multiplex PCR; in TCRdb, only in-frame clones are kept and a portion is missing. Of 350,000 to 400,000 clones in the sample, about nine tenths are singletons; the top ten hold 1.5% to 2%. The sample consisted of PBMCs or T cells enriched from blood (not recorded which). These TCRs come from a woman aged 30 to 39 who had recovered from COVID-19.

V and J are TRBV7-2 and TRBJ2-1; perhaps TRBD1 as D (6 bases). Trimming removed 7 bases at V and 9 bases at J, with 25 bases between. This CDR3 region has 16 residues. In germline, CDR1 is SGHTA, CDR2 FQGNSA. CDR3: CASTPWQGMPSREQFF. The CDR3 DNA follows: TGTGCCAGCACTCCGTGGCAGGGGATGCCCTCGCGTGAGCAGTTCTTC.

The rearrangement joins TRBV5-1 to TRBJ2-7; 14 bases line up with TRBD2. The CDR3 is 18 amino acids. Trimming at V came to 2 bases and at J to 0 bases, leaving 7 bases not matched to a gene. Germline V gene lookup returns CDR1 SGHRS and CDR2 YFSETQ. This CDR3 is CASSFGLAGGPASYEQYF. The DNA of the CDR3 is TGCGCCAGCAGCTTCGGACTAGCGGGGGGTCCCGCCTCCTACGAGCAGTACTTC.

The genes are TRBV19 and TRBJ2-5; D gene uncertain. This CDR3 contains 15 residues. Per germline, CDR1 LNHDA and CDR2 SQIVND (reference sequence). Trimming took 4 bases from V and 5 from J, leaving 17 bases between them. Written as DNA, the CDR3 is TGTGCCAGTAGTACACTAACTATAGCCGGGGAGACCCAGTACTTC. Its protein product is CASSTLTIAGETQYF.

This clone was seen just once. V usage is TRBV30 and J usage is TRBJ1-5; D remains ambiguous. The CDR3 is made up of 11 amino acids. Per germline, CDR1 GTSNPN and CDR2 SVGIG (reference sequence). Between the trimmed V and J ends, which lost 5 bases and 6 bases, there was a span of 8 bases. The CDR3 DNA follows: TGTGCCTGGGGGCCCGGTCAGCCCCAGCATTTT. Its protein is CAWGPGQPQHF.

V gene TRBV6-6 combines with J gene TRBJ1-5; D is unresolved. The CDR3 is 13 amino acids. Trimming left V 0 bases short and J 6 bases short, with 6 bases between. The germline V gene encodes CDR1 MNHNY and CDR2 SVGAGI (reference sequence). The CDR3 DNA follows: TGTGCCAGCAGTTACTCGCCCAGTCAGCCCCAGCATTTT. It encodes CASSYSPSQPQHF.

The chain has TRBV19 and TRBJ1-1; weak D call: TRBD1 (5 bases). This CDR3 is built from 12 residues. V was trimmed by 7 bases and J by 2 bases, leaving 8 bases between them. From germline, CDR1 is LNHDA and CDR2 SQIVND (reference sequence). CDR3 sequence (DNA): TGTGCCAGTAATAGGGGCAACACTGAAGCTTTCTTT. Translated: CASNRGNTEAFF.

The chain links TRBV7-9 to TRBJ2-1, with a tentative D call TRBD2 (6 bases). The V gene lost 2 bases and the J gene lost 5 bases, with 13 bases spanning the gap. This CDR3 has 15 amino acids. Germline assignment: CDR1 SEHNR and CDR2 FQNEAQ (reference sequence). This CDR3 is CASSLSAEGHNEQFF. CDR3 nucleotide sequence: TGTGCCAGCAGCTTATCAGCGGAGGGCCACAATGAGCAGTTCTTC.

The V call is TRBV27, the J call TRBJ2-5; TRBD1 might be the D (6 bases). Trimming cost V 6 bases and J 1 base, with 12 bases left between them. The germline gives CDR1 MNHEY, CDR2 SMNVEV (reference sequence). The CDR3 is 14 amino acids. For the CDR3, the DNA is TGTGCCAGCAGCACCGCGACAGGCCAAGAGACCCAGTACTTC. It encodes CASSTATGQETQYF.

This sequence joins TRBV6-4 and TRBJ1-6, with 7 bases that match TRBD1. Germline loops: CDR1 MRHNA, CDR2 SNTAGT. There are 16 residues in the CDR3. This CDR3 reads CAIHWRTGSYNSPLHF. The CDR3 region has the DNA TGTGCTATACATTGGAGGACAGGCTCCTATAATTCACCCCTCCACTTT.

This clone showed up just once. This chain joins TRBV5-8 and TRBJ2-5; 9 nucleotides agree with TRBD1. The V and J ends lost 0 bases and 0 bases, in that order; junction bases with no gene match: 0. Germline CDR1 reads SGHTS; CDR2 reads YDEGEE. This CDR3 spans 15 amino acids. The CDR3: CASSLDRGHQETQYF. Here the CDR3 DNA reads TGTGCCAGCAGCTTGGACAGGGGGCACCAAGAGACCCAGTACTTC.

This clone was detected once. The CDR3 DNA follows: TGTGCCAGCAGCGTAACCCCTCGCGGGGGAAACACCATATATTTT. Its protein is CASSVTPRGGNTIYF. This chain connects TRBV9 to TRBJ1-3; D remains ambiguous. CDR1 and CDR2 (germline): SGDLS, YYNGEE. V lost 1 base and J 4 bases, leaving 12 bases between the germline ends. This CDR3 is 15 amino acids long.

This sequence joins TRBV24-1 and TRBJ2-7; 10 bases fit TRBD1. This CDR3 region has 18 residues. V lost 5 bases to trimming and J lost 2 bases; unmatched junction nucleotides: 14. Germline CDR1 and CDR2: KGHDR and SFDVKD. The CDR3 DNA is TGTGCCACCAGTGGACCGGGACAGGGGAACCAGGCGACCTACGAGCAGTACTTC. As protein: CATSGPGQGNQATYEQYF.

A remark on this clone: An end of the junction does not agree with germline; a read error may underlie this. V usage is TRBV7-2 and J usage is TRBJ2-7; D may be TRBD2 (7 bases). Germline CDR1 SGHTA, CDR2 FQGNSA. The CDR3 extends over 14 amino acids. The CDR3 sequence: CASSLGGVPYEQYF. In DNA, the CDR3 is TGTGCCAGCAGTTTAGGGGGGGTACCCTACGAGCAGTACTTC.

A few counts support this clone. J is TRBJ2-1 and V is TRBV6-5; D possibly corresponds to TRBD2 (8 bases). Trimming shortened V by 7 bases and J by 9 bases, and 19 bases separated the two germline ends. CDR3 length: 14 residues. The germline V gene encodes CDR1 MNHEY and CDR2 SVGAGI. CDR3 loop: CASTHTGGGTEQFF. CDR3 nucleotides: TGTGCCAGCACTCACACGGGAGGGGGCACTGAGCAGTTCTTC.

This chain links TRBV19 with TRBJ2-1; D is possibly TRBD2 (5 bases). From germline, CDR1 is LNHDA and CDR2 SQIVND (reference sequence). The CDR3 consists of 15 residues. Between the trimmed V and J ends, which lost 1 base and 5 bases, there was a span of 12 bases. Here the CDR3 DNA reads TGTGCCAGTAGTATAGGCTGGACTCGTAACAATGAGCAGTTCTTC. Protein product: CASSIGWTRNNEQFF.